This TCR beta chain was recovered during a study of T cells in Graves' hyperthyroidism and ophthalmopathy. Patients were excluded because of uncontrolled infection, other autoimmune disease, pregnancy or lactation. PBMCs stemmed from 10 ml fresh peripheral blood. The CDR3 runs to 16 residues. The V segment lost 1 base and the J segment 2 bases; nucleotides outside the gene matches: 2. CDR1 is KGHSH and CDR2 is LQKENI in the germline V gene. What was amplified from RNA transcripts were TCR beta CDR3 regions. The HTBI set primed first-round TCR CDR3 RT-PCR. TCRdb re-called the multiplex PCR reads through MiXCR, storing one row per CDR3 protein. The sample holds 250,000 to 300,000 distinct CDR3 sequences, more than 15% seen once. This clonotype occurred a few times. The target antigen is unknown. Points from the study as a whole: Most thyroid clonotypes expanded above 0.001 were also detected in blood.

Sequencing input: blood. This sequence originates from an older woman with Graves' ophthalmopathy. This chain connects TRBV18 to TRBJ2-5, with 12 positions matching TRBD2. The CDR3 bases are TGTGCCAGCTCACCACGAACTAGCGGGGGGCAAGAGACCCAGTACTTC. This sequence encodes CASSPRTSGGQETQYF.